This TCR beta chain was sequenced in a study of CD8 T cells in ankylosing spondylitis. Study-level points and caveats: A CD8+ phenotype characterized the disease-linked clones, which were relatively rare in peripheral blood. Characteristic of ankylosing spondylitis blood, it appeared, was a TCR beta motif comprising about 8 highly homologous variants. As reported, disease-linked clones showed significant enrichment in matched ankylosing spondylitis synovial fluid.

This clonotype was seen a few times. Its antigen is unidentified. This CDR3 spans 15 amino acids. V was pared by 4 bases and J by 0 bases, with 12 bases between. Germline assignment: CDR1 SGHDT and CDR2 YYEEEE. A quantitative 5'-RACE method, one with molecular barcodes, was used to make TCR beta libraries. TCRdb re-analysed the 5' RACE reads in MiXCR, keeping a single row per CDR3 protein. The sample has about 360,000 distinct CDR3 sequences, 20% seen once. The V and J genes are TRBV5-6 and TRBJ2-3; D is ambiguous. Sequencing was performed on blood, either unsorted or a sorted T cell fraction (not recorded which). The receptor was derived from a male donor with ankylosing spondylitis or in good health (not recorded which). Here the CDR3 reads CASSLITTSTDTQYF. DNA for the CDR3: TGTGCCAGCAGCCTCATCACGACTAGCACAGATACGCAGTATTTT.